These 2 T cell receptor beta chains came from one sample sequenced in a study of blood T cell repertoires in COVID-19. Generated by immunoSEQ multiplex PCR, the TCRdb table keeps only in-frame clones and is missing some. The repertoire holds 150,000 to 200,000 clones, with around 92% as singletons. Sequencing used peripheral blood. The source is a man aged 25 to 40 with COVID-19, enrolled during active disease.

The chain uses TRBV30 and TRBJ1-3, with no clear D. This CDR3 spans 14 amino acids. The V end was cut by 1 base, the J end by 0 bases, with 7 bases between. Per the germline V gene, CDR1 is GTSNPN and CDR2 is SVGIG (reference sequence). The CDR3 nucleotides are TGTGCCTGGAGTGGGCGGAACTCTGGAAACACCATATATTTT. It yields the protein CAWSGRNSGNTIYF.

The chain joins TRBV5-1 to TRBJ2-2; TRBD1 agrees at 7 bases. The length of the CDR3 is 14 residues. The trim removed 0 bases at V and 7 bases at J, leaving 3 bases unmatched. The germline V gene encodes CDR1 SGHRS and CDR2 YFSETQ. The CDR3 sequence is CASSLDPGGGELFF. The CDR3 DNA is TGCGCCAGCAGCTTGGATCCAGGGGGCGGGGAGCTGTTTTTT.